Presented here are 31 T cell receptor beta chains from one specimen sequenced in a study of blood T cells in healthy people across ages (dated by TCRdb to 2015 to 2017). Library preparation employed 5' RACE. Sequenced on an Illumina HiSeq 2500. The second PCR ran for about 7 to 11 cycles and used a J-beta primer mix along with a sample-barcoded 5' primer. The public reads were reprocessed in TCRdb via fastp at Q25 and MiXCR, keeping in-frame beta chains. Identical CDR3 proteins give one entry, which carries the most common genes and DNA. The sample contains 650,000 to 1,000,000 distinct CDR3 sequences, about 36% of them found a single time. The top ten hold roughly 13% of the sample. Sequencing was performed on blood. The receptors originated from a man aged 18-30 years in good health.

This chain joins TRBV5-5 and TRBJ2-1, with D perhaps assigned TRBD1 or TRBD2 (5 bases each). Per germline, CDR1 SGHKS and CDR2 YYEKEE (reference sequence). Trimming shortened V by 4 bases and J by 0 bases, and 14 bases separated the two germline ends. The CDR3 extends over 16 amino acids. The CDR3 coding sequence is TGTGCCAGCAGCCGAGCAGGGAGAAGCTCCTACAATGAGCAGTTCTTC. Translation: CASSRAGRSSYNEQFF.

The chain recombines TRBV7-9 with TRBJ1-6, with 7 nucleotides matching TRBD1. The germline gives CDR1 SEHNR, CDR2 FQNEAQ (reference sequence). The CDR3 is 13 residues long. Trimming at V came to 5 bases and at J to 7 bases, leaving 2 bases not matched to a gene. Written as DNA, the CDR3 is TGTGCCAGCAGCGTGGGACAGAATTCACCCCTCCACTTT. This sequence encodes CASSVGQNSPLHF.

V usage is TRBV27 and J usage is TRBJ1-1, with 11 bases identical to TRBD1. Germline lookup yields CDR1 MNHEY and CDR2 SMNVEV (reference sequence). The V segment lost 2 bases and the J segment 6 bases; nucleotides outside the gene matches: 14. CDR3 length equals 18 residues. CDR3 nucleotides: TGTGCCAGCAGTTTAGGATTGCCAGGGGACAGGGGGGGGGCTGAAGCTTTCTTT. Translation: CASSLGLPGDRGGAEAFF.

This chain joins TRBV14 and TRBJ2-1; TRBD2 aligns across 9 bases. The germline V gene encodes CDR1 SGHDN and CDR2 FVKESK. The CDR3 is made up of 14 amino acids. V lost 6 bases and J lost 7; bases outside the gene matches: 7. Here the CDR3 reads CASSMLAGRNEQFF. As DNA, the CDR3 is TGTGCCAGCAGTATGCTAGCGGGGAGGAATGAGCAGTTCTTC. The full variable domain, its missing parts supplied by reference TRBV14 and TRBJ2-1, is EAGVTQFPSHSVIEKGQTVTLRCDPISGHDNLYWYRRVMGKEIKFLLHFVKESKQDESGMPNNRFLAERTGGTYSTLKVQPAELEDSGVYFCASSMLAGRNEQFFGPGTRLTVL.

V gene TRBV28 combines with J gene TRBJ1-6; the match to TRBD1 covers 7 bases. The germline V gene encodes CDR1 MDHEN and CDR2 SYDVKM. Losses at the gene ends were 5 bases for V and 6 bases for J; bases not matched to a gene: 7. The CDR3 extends over 15 amino acids. Here the CDR3 DNA reads TGTGCCAGCAGTAGACAGGGTGACGGTAATTCACCCCTCCACTTT. This gives the protein CASSRQGDGNSPLHF. Complete variable domain (other parts from reference TRBV28 and TRBJ1-6): DVKVTQSSRYLVKRTGEKVFLECVQDMDHENMFWYRQDPGLGLRLIYFSYDVKMKEKGDIPEGYSVSREKKERFSLILESASTNQTSMYLCASSRQGDGNSPLHFGNGTRLTVT.

This chain uses TRBV3-1 with TRBJ2-7; D possibly uses TRBD1 or TRBD2 (5 bases each). The germline V gene encodes CDR1 LGHDT and CDR2 YNNKEL (reference sequence). Deletions cut 0 bases from V and 4 bases from J, with 13 bases between. The CDR3 spans 15 residues. CDR3 residues: CASSQDNRGPYEQYF. In nucleotides, the CDR3 is TGTGCCAGCAGCCAAGATAATCGGGGACCATACGAGCAGTACTTC.

This clonotype was seen a handful of times. This chain joins TRBV28 and TRBJ2-3, with D hard to call. Per the germline V gene, CDR1 is MDHEN and CDR2 is SYDVKM. This CDR3 has 12 amino acids. Trimming shortened V by 7 bases and J by 6 bases, and 11 bases separated the two germline ends. The DNA of the CDR3 is TGTGCCAGCAAGGTAGCTCGGGATACGCAGTATTTT. This sequence encodes CASKVARDTQYF.

The CDR3 sequence is CASSFFSGDGVNEQYF. The CDR3 nucleotides are TGTGCCAGCAGTTTCTTTAGCGGGGATGGGGTCAATGAGCAGTACTTC. J is TRBJ2-5 and V is TRBV12-3 or TRBV12-4, with 8 positions matching TRBD2. This CDR3 contains 16 residues. Trimming removed 3 bases from V and 11 bases from J; junction bases left unmatched: 17.

V and J are TRBV27 and TRBJ2-5; D perhaps matches TRBD2 (6 bases). The length of the CDR3 is 15 residues. The germline gives CDR1 MNHEY, CDR2 SMNVEV (reference sequence). The V and J ends lost 6 bases and 5 bases respectively, with 19 bases between them. DNA for the CDR3: TGTGCCAGCAGCTCCCTCGGGGGTGGGCTGGAGACCCAGTACTTC. This sequence encodes CASSSLGGGLETQYF.

The chain has TRBV27 and TRBJ2-7; perhaps TRBD1 as D (5 bases). Germline CDR1 MNHEY, CDR2 SMNVEV (reference sequence). The CDR3 contains 12 residues. V lost 6 bases and J lost 5, with 11 bases in between. Here the CDR3 reads CASRGVRNEQYF. The CDR3 DNA reads TGTGCCAGCAGAGGGGTGAGGAACGAGCAGTACTTC.

The rearrangement joins TRBV5-5 to TRBJ1-3, with TRBD1 matching over 10 bases. The V gene end was trimmed by 4 bases and the J gene end by 6 bases; junction bases not matched to a gene: 7. Per germline, CDR1 SGHKS and CDR2 YYEKEE (reference sequence). This CDR3 spans 15 amino acids. The CDR3 DNA follows: TGTGCCAGCAGCCTTGGGACAGGGGAAGCAAACACCATATATTTT. Protein: CASSLGTGEANTIYF.

Notes on this clonotype: Germline and junction disagree at one end, which may indicate a read error. The V gene is TRBV4-1, the J gene TRBJ2-7; 9 bases align to TRBD1. This CDR3 has 14 amino acids. Germline V gives CDR1 MGHRA, CDR2 YSYEKL. CDR3 nucleotide sequence: TGCACCAGCACCCCCGGGACAGGGTCCTACGAGCAGTACTTC. Translating it yields CTSTPGTGSYEQYF.

This chain links TRBV12-3 or TRBV12-4 with TRBJ1-1; tentative D call: TRBD1 (6 bases). The V end lost 1 base, the J end lost 1 base, and 13 bases lay between the germline ends. CDR3 length: 16 amino acids. CDR3 in amino acids: CASSLGFGGGNTEAFF. CDR3 DNA sequence: TGTGCCAGCAGTTTAGGGTTTGGGGGCGGGAACACTGAAGCTTTCTTT.

As to this clonotype: Since a much larger clone is just one base distant, this may be a read error. The rearrangement uses TRBV7-2 and TRBJ1-2; possible D gene TRBD1, 5 bases. The CDR3 covers 13 residues. Trimming cost V 5 bases and J 3 bases, with 10 bases left between them. The germline V gene encodes CDR1 SGHTA and CDR2 FQGNSA. The CDR3 DNA follows: TGTACCAGCAGCCCCGGGGGGGACTATGGCTACACCTTC. The encoded protein is CTSSPGGDYGYTF.

This clonotype was counted between two and nine times. V is TRBV28 and J is TRBJ2-2; 11 bases fit TRBD1. CDR1 is MDHEN, CDR2 SYDVKM, per germline. With 5 bases clipped from V and 6 bases from J, the junction kept 5 bases outside the gene matches. The CDR3 runs 15 residues. CDR3 in DNA: TGTGCCAGCAGTGTCCCGGGACAGGGGGCCGGGGAGCTGTTTTTT. As protein: CASSVPGQGAGELFF.

Note on this clonotype: A read error is possible here, since a much larger clone lies one base away. The rearrangement links TRBV7-2 to TRBJ1-6, with TRBD1 as a possible D gene (5 bases). Germline V gene lookup returns CDR1 SGHTA and CDR2 FQGNSA. The CDR3 has 16 residues. CDR3: CANSPVRGFSNSPLHF. The CDR3 DNA reads as TGTGCCAACAGCCCCGTCCGGGGCTTCTCCAATTCACCCCTCCACTTT. Variable domain in full (rest from reference TRBV7-2 and TRBJ1-6): GAGVSQSPSNKVTEKGKDVELRCDPISGHTALYWYRQSLGQGLEFLIYFQGNSAPDKSGLPSDRFSAERTGGSVSTLTIQRTQQEDSAVYLCANSPVRGFSNSPLHFGNGTRLTVT.

This clonotype turned up a few times. This chain connects TRBV4-2 to TRBJ1-1; possible D gene TRBD1, 5 bases. Germline V gives CDR1 LGHNA, CDR2 YNFKEQ. The germline V and J ends were trimmed by 0 bases and 0 bases, with 8 bases remaining between them. CDR3 length equals 15 residues. CDR3 region: CASSQEYRMNTEAFF. In nucleotides, the CDR3 is TGTGCCAGCAGCCAAGAGTACAGGATGAACACTGAAGCTTTCTTT.

The V call is TRBV19, the J call TRBJ2-5; the D is unclear. The CDR3 totals 14 residues. Germline assignment: CDR1 LNHDA and CDR2 SQIVND (reference sequence). The V end was cut by 6 bases, the J end by 1 base, with 12 bases between. In nucleotides, the CDR3 is TGTGCCAGTAGCCGATCCTCCAGCCAAGAGACCCAGTACTTC. Residues: CASSRSSSQETQYF.

This clonotype was counted only a few times. The V gene is TRBV5-1, the J gene TRBJ2-3; 7 nucleotides align to TRBD2. CDR1 SGHRS and CDR2 YFSETQ come from the germline V gene. J gave up 1 base and V 2 bases, and 10 bases lay outside the gene matches. The length of the CDR3 is 17 residues. CDR3 protein: CASSFKTSSRGTDTQYF. The CDR3 DNA reads TGCGCCAGCAGCTTCAAGACTAGCTCTAGGGGCACAGATACGCAGTATTTT.

This clonotype has at least ten counts. The chain carries TRBV4-1 and TRBJ2-3, with D perhaps assigned TRBD1 or TRBD2 (5 bases each). CDR1 and CDR2 (germline): MGHRA, YSYEKL. V was shortened by 1 base and J by 2 bases, with 10 bases between the two germline ends. This CDR3 has 15 amino acids. The CDR3 loop is CASSQGGEYTDTQYF. The CDR3 bases are TGCGCCAGCAGCCAAGGAGGGGAGTACACAGATACGCAGTATTTT.

A word on this clonotype: The junction and the germline gene differ at one end; a read error may be behind it. The CDR3 region is CAISSGTMGLYEQYF. CDR3 nucleotide sequence: TGTGCCATCAGCAGTGGGACTATGGGTCTCTACGAGCAGTACTTC. The chain joins TRBV15 to TRBJ2-4, with 7 bases matching TRBD2. Gene TRBJ2-7 matches the end of the DNA better, so the J call may be wrong. CDR1 and CDR2 from the germline V gene are LNHNV and YYDKDF (reference sequence). The CDR3 covers 15 residues.

This clonotype was observed a few times. This chain connects TRBV4-1 to TRBJ1-4, with D hard to call. In germline, CDR1 is MGHRA, CDR2 YSYEKL. V shed 1 base and J shed 0 bases, with 15 bases lying between them. This CDR3 spans 18 amino acids. In DNA form, the CDR3 reads TGCGCCAGCAGCCAAGTAGGAGTTAGCTACGCAACTAATGAAAAACTGTTTTTT. Amino acids: CASSQVGVSYATNEKLFF.

This clonotype was seen a handful of times. The chain is built from TRBV5-1 and TRBJ2-1, with 8 bases lining up with TRBD2. The CDR3 consists of 15 residues. Germline lookup yields CDR1 SGHRS and CDR2 YFSETQ. The ends lost 2 bases at V and 12 bases at J; junction bases unmatched: 13. The CDR3 coding sequence is TGCGCCAGCAGCTTTCGAGGAGCGGGAGTCCGGGGGCAGTTCTTC. Translated, it gives CASSFRGAGVRGQFF.

This clonotype was observed a handful of times. The chain uses TRBV27 and TRBJ1-5; D is uncertain. V gave up 2 bases and J gave up 7 bases, with 9 bases separating them. Germline lookup yields CDR1 MNHEY and CDR2 SMNVEV (reference sequence). The CDR3 runs to 13 residues. Here the CDR3 reads CASSLAVTQPQHF. In nucleotides, the CDR3 is TGTGCCAGCAGTTTAGCGGTTACACAGCCCCAGCATTTT.

CDR3 sequence reads: CASGTGTGGNEQFF. The CDR3, as DNA: TGTGCCAGCGGCACCGGGACAGGGGGCAATGAGCAGTTCTTC. The chain combines TRBV25-1 with TRBJ2-1; the match to TRBD1 covers 11 bases. Trimming took 8 bases from V and 6 from J; bases not matched to a gene: 6. This CDR3 spans 14 amino acids. Germline CDR1 and CDR2: MGHDK and SYGVNS. The full variable domain, with the rest looked up from reference TRBV25-1 and TRBJ2-1, is EADIYQTPRYLVIGTGKKITLECSQTMGHDKMYWYQQDPGMELHLIHYSYGVNSTEKGDLSSESTVSRIRTEHFPLTLESARPSHTSQYLCASGTGTGGNEQFFGPGTRLTVL.

With regard to this clonotype: A much larger clone lies a single base off, so this may be a read error. This chain links TRBV4-3 with TRBJ1-2; D remains ambiguous. Germline V gives CDR1 LGHNA, CDR2 YSLEER. The V gene lost 1 base and the J gene lost 10 bases, with 10 bases spanning the gap. The CDR3 has 12 residues. CDR3 bases: TGCGCCAGCAGCCAAGGGCAAGAGGACTACACCTTC. It codes for CASSQGQEDYTF.

Comment on this clonotype: One junction end does not reproduce the germline sequence, and a read error may be involved. This chain links TRBV29-1 with TRBJ2-4; unclear D gene. This CDR3 is built from 14 residues. CDR1 is SQVTM, CDR2 ANQGSEA, per germline. The CDR3 DNA reads TGCAGCATTTTTGACTCATTAGCCAAAAACACTCAGTACTTC. It encodes CSIFDSLAKNTQYF.

The CDR3 reads CASSPDRDRVGEQYF. For the CDR3, the DNA is TGTGCCAGCAGTCCCGATCGGGACAGGGTAGGCGAGCAGTACTTC. V and J are TRBV6-5 and TRBJ2-4; 9 bases line up with TRBD1. Matching the DNA end better, TRBJ2-7 makes the J call doubtful. The CDR3 runs 15 residues. Germline CDR1 MNHEY, CDR2 SVGAGI.

This clonotype was recorded many times. This chain links TRBV9 with TRBJ2-1, with 7 bases that match TRBD2. From germline, CDR1 is SGDLS and CDR2 YYNGEE. This CDR3 spans 14 amino acids. V was clipped by 2 bases and J by 11 bases; unmatched bases: 10. CDR3 sequence: CASSVAHTGGQQFF. As DNA, the CDR3 is TGTGCCAGCAGCGTTGCCCATACGGGGGGTCAGCAGTTCTTC.

The chain employs TRBV7-2 and TRBJ2-3; TRBD2 aligns across 10 bases. The CDR3 extends over 13 amino acids. Germline CDR1 reads SGHTA; CDR2 reads FQGNSA. Losses at the gene ends were 4 bases for V and 8 bases for J; bases not matched to a gene: 3. CDR3 in DNA: TGTGCCAGCAGCTCCCGACTAGCGGGTACGCAGTATTTT. Translating gives CASSSRLAGTQYF.

The chain couples TRBV5-1 to TRBJ2-1, with 7 bases identical to TRBD2. The CDR3 is 20 residues long. CDR1 is SGHRS, CDR2 YFSETQ, per germline. V shed 2 bases and J 5 bases; nucleotides not matched to a gene: 22. In DNA, the CDR3 is TGCGCCAGCAGCTTATCTTTTTCGGCCCAGGGCGGGAGACACCACAATGAGCAGTTCTTC. Amino acids: CASSLSFSAQGGRHHNEQFF.